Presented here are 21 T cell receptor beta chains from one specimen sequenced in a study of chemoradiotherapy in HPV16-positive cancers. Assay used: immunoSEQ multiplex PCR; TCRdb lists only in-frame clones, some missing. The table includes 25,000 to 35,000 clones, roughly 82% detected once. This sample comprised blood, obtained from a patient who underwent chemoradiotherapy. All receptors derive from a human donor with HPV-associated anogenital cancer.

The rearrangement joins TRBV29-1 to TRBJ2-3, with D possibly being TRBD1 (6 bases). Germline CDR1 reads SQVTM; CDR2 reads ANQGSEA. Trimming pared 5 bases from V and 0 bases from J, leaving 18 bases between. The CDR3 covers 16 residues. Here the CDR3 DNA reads TGCAGCGTTTTTGTGTCAGGGGCCTCTAGCACAGATACGCAGTATTTT. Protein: CSVFVSGASSTDTQYF.

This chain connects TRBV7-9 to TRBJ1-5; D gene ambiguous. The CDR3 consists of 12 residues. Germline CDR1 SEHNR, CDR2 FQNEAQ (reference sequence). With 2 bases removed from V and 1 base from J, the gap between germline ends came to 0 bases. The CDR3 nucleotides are TGTGCCAGCAGCTTAAGCAATCAGCCCCAGCATTTT. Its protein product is CASSLSNQPQHF.

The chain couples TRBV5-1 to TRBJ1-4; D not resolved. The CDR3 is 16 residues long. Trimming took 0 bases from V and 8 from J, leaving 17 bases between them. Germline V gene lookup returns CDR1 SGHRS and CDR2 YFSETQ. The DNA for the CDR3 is TGCGCCAGCAGCTTGGCCAAGGGTCCTCCCCTCGAAAAACTGTTTTTT. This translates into CASSLAKGPPLEKLFF. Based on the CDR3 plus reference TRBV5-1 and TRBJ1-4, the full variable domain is KAGVTQTPRYLIKTRGQQVTLSCSPISGHRSVSWYQQTPGQGLQFLFEYFSETQRNKGNFPGRFSGRQFSNSRSEMNVSTLELGDSALYLCASSLAKGPPLEKLFFGSGTQLSVL.

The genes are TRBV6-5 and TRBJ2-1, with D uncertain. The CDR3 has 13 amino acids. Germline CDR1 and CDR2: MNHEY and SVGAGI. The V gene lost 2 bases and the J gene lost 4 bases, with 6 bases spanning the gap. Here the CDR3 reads CASSYTDYNEQFF. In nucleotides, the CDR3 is TGTGCCAGCAGTTACACAGATTACAATGAGCAGTTCTTC.

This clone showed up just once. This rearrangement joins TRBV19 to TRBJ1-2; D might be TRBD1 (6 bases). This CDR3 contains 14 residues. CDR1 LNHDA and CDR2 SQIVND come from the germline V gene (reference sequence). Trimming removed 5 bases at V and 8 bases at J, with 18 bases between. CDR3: CASSLLQGLGGYTF. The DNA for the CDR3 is TGTGCCAGTAGTTTGCTACAGGGCTTGGGAGGCTACACCTTC.

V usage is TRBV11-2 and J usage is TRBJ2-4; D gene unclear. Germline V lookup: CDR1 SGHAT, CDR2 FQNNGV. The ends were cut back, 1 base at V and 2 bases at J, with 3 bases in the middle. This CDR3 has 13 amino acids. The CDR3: CASSLGPKNIQYF. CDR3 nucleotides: TGTGCCAGCAGCTTAGGCCCCAAAAACATTCAGTACTTC.

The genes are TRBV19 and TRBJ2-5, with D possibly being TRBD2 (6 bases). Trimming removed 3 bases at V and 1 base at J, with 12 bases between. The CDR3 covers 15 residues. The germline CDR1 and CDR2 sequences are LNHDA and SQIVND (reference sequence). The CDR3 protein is CASSMGGRAQETQYF. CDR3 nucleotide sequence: TGTGCCAGTAGTATGGGGGGAAGGGCCCAAGAGACCCAGTACTTC.

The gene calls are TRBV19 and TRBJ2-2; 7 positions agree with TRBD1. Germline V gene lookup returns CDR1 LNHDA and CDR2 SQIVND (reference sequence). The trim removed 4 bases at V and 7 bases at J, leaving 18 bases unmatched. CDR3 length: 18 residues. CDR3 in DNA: TGTGCCAGTAGTAGGGAAGATAGGGGGCAGATCCAGAACGGGGAGCTGTTTTTT. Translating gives CASSREDRGQIQNGELFF. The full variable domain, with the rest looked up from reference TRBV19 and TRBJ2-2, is DGGITQSPKYLFRKEGQNVTLSCEQNLNHDAMYWYRQDPGQGLRLIYYSQIVNDFQKGDIAEGYSVSREKKESFPLTVTSAQKNPTAFYLCASSREDRGQIQNGELFFGEGSRLTVL.

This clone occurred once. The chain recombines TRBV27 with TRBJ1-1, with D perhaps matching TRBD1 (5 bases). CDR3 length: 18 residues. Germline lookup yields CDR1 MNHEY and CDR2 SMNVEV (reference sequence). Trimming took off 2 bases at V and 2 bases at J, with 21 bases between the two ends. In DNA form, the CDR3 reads TGTGCCAGCAGTTTAGGAGCACGACCTGGGAGGGGTAACACTGAAGCTTTCTTT. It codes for CASSLGARPGRGNTEAFF.

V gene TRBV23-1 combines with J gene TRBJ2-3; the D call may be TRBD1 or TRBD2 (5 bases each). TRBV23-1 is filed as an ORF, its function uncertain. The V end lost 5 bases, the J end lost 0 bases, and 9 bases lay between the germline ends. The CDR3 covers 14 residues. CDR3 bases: TGCGCCAGCAGTACCTGGGACAGCACAGATACGCAGTATTTT. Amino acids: CASSTWDSTDTQYF.

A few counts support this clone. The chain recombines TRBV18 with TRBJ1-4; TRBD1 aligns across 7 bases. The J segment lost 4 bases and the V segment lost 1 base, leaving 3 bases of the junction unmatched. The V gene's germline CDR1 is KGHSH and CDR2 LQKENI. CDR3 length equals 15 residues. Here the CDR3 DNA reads TGTGCCAGCTCACCACGGGACAGTCTTAATGAAAAACTGTTTTTT. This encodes CASSPRDSLNEKLFF.

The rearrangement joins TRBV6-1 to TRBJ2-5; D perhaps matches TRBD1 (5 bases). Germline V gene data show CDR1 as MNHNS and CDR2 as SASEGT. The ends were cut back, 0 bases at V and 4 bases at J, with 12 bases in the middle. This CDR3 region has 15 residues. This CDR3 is CASSEAGLWRETQYF. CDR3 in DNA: TGTGCCAGCAGTGAAGCGGGGCTGTGGAGAGAGACCCAGTACTTC.

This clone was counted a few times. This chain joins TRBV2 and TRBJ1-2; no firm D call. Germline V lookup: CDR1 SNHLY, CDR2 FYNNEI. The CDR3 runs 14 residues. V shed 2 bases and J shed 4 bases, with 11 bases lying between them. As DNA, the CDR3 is TGTGCCAGCAGTGAAATAATTACTTCCTATGGCTACACCTTC. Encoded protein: CASSEIITSYGYTF.

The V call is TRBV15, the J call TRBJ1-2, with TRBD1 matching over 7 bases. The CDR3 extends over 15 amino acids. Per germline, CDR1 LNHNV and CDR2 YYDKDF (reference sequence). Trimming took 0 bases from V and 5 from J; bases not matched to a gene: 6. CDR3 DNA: TGTGCCACCAGCAGAGAATGGGACAGCCCATATGGCTACACCTTC. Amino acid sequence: CATSREWDSPYGYTF.

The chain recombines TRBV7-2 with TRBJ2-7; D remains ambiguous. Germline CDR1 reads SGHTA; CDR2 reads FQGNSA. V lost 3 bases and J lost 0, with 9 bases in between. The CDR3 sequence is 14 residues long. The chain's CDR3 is CASSFFAASYEQYF. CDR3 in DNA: TGTGCCAGCAGCTTTTTTGCGGCCTCCTACGAGCAGTACTTC.

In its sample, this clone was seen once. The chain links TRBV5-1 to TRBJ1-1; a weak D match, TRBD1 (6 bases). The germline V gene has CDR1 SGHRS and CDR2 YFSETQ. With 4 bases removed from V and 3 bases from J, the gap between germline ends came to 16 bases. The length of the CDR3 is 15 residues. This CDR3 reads CASSVNGQFYTEAFF. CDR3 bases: TGCGCCAGCAGCGTCAACGGACAGTTTTACACTGAAGCTTTCTTT.

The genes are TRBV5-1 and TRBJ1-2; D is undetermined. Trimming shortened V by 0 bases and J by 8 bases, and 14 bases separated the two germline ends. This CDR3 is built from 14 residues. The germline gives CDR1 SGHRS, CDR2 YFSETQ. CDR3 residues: CASSLVGELLGYTF. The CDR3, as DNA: TGCGCCAGCAGCTTGGTCGGGGAACTTTTGGGCTACACCTTC.

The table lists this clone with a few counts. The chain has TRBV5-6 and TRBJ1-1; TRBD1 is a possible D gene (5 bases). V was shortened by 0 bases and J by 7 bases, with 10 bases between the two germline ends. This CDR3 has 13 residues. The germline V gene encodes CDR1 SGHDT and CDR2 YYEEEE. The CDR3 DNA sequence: TGTGCCAGCAGCTTGGCGGGACTTTTTGAAGCTTTCTTT. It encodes CASSLAGLFEAFF.

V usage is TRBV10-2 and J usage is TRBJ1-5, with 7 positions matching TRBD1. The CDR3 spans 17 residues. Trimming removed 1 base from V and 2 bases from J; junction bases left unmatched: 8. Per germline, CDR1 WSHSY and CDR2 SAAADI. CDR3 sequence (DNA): TGCGCCAGCAGTGAGTTTACAGGGGCGCGGGGCAATCAGCCCCAGCATTTT. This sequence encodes CASSEFTGARGNQPQHF.

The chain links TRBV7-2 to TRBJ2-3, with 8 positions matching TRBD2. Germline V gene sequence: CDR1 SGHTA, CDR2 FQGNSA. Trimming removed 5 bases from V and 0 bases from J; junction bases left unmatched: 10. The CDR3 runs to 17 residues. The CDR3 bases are TGTGCCAGCAGCCCTAGGTCGGGGGGGGCTAGCACAGATACGCAGTATTTT. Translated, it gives CASSPRSGGASTDTQYF.

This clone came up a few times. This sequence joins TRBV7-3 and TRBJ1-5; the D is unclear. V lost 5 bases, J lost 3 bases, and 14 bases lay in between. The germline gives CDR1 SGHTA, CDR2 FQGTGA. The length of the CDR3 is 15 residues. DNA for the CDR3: TGTGCCAGCAGCCTTCGGATTCGACACAATCAGCCCCAGCATTTT. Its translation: CASSLRIRHNQPQHF.